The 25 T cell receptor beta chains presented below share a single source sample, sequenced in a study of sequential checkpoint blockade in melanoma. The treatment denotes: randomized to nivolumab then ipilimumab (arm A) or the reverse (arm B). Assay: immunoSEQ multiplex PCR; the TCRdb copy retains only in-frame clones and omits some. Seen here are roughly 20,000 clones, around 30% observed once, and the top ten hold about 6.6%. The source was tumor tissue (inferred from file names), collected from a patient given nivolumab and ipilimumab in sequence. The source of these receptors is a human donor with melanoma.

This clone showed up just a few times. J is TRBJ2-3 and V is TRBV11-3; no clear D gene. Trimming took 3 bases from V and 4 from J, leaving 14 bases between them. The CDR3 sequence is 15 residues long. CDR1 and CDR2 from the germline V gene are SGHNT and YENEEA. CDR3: CASSFAAVGSDTQYF. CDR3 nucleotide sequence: TGTGCCAGCAGCTTCGCCGCCGTGGGGTCAGATACGCAGTATTTT.

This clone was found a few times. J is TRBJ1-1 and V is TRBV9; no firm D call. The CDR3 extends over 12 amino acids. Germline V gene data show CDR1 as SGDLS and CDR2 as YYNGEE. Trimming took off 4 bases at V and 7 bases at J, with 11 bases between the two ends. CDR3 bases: TGTGCCAGCAGCCGCGAATACAGTGAAGCTTTCTTT. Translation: CASSREYSEAFF.

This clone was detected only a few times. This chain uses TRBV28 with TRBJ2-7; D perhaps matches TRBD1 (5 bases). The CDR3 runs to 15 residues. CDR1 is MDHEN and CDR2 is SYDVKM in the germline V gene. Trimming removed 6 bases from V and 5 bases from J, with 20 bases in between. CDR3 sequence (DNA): TGTGCCAGCAGCCCCACCCGAAACACAGGACACGAGCAGTACTTC. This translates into CASSPTRNTGHEQYF.

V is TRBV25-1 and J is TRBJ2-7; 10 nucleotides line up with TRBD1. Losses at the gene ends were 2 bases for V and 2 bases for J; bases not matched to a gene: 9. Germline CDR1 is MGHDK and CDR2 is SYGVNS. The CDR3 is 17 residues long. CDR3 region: CASSELEGTGETYEQYF. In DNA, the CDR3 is TGTGCCAGCAGTGAACTTGAAGGGACAGGGGAGACCTACGAGCAGTACTTC.

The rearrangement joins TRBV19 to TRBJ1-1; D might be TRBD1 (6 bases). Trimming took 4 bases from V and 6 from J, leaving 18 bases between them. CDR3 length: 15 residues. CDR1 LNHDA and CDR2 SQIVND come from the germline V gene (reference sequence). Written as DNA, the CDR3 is TGTGCCAGTAGTACAAACAGGGATCTGTCTTCTGAAGCTTTCTTT. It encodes CASSTNRDLSSEAFF.

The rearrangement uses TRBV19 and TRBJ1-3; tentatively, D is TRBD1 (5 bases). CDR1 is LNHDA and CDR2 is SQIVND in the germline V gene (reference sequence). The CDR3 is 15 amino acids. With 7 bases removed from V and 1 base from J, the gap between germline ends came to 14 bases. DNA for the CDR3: TGTGCCAGTACCAGGCAGGGAAGTTCTGGAAACACCATATATTTT. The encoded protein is CASTRQGSSGNTIYF.

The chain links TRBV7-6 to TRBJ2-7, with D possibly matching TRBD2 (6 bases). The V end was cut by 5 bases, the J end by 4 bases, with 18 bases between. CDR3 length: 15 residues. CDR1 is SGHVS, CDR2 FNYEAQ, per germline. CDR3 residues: CASSVGTVGYYEQYF. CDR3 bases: TGTGCCAGCAGCGTTGGGACTGTCGGCTATTACGAGCAGTACTTC.

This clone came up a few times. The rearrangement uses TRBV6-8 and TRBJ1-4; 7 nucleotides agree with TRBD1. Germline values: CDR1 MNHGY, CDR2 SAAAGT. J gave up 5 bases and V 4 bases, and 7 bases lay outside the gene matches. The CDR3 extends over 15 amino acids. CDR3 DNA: TGTGCCAGCAGTTTGATGGGACAGTGGAATGAAAAACTGTTTTTT. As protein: CASSLMGQWNEKLFF.

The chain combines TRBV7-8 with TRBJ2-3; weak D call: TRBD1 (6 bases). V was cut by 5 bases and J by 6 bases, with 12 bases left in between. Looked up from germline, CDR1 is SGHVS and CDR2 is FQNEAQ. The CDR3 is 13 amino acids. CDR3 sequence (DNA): TGTGCCAGCAGCAGCAGGGGCGGGGATACGCAGTATTTT. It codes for CASSSRGGDTQYF.

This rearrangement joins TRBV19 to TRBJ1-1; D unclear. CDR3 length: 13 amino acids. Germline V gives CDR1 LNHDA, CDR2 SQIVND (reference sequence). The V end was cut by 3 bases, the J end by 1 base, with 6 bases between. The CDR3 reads CASSIWANTEAFF. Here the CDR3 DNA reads TGTGCCAGTAGTATTTGGGCGAACACTGAAGCTTTCTTT. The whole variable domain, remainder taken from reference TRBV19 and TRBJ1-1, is DGGITQSPKYLFRKEGQNVTLSCEQNLNHDAMYWYRQDPGQGLRLIYYSQIVNDFQKGDIAEGYSVSREKKESFPLTVTSAQKNPTAFYLCASSIWANTEAFFGQGTRLTVV.

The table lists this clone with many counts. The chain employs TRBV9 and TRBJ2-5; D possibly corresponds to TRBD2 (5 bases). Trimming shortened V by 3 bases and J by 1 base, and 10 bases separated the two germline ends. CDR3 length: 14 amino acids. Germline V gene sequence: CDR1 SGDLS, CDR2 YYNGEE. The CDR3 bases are TGTGCCAGCAGCGGTACGGGGTTCCAAGAGACCCAGTACTTC. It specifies CASSGTGFQETQYF.

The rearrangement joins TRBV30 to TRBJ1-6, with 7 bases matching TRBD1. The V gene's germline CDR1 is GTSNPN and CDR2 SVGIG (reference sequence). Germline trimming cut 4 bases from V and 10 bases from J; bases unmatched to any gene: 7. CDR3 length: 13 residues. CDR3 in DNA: TGTGCCTGGACCGGGACAGCGCGATCACCCCTCCACTTT. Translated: CAWTGTARSPLHF.

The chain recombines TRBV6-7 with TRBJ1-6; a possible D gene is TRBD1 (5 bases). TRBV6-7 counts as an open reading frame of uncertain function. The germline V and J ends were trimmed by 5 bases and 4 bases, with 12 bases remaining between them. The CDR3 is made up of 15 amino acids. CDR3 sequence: CASSEEGPYNSPLHF. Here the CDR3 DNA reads TGTGCCAGCAGTGAAGAGGGACCTTATAATTCACCCCTCCACTTT.

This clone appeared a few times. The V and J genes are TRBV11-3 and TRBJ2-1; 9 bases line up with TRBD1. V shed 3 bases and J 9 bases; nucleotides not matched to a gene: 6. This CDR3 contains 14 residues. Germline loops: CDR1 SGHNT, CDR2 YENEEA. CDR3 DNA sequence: TGTGCCAGCAGCTTCCAGGGACAGGGTGGTGAGCAGTTCTTC. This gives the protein CASSFQGQGGEQFF.

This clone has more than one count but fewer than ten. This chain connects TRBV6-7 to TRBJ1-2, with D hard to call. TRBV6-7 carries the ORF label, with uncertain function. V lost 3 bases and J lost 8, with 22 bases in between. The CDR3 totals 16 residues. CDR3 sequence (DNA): TGTGCCAGCAGTTATTTCTTTGGCTCCCAAATGGGGGGCTACACCTTC. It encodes CASSYFFGSQMGGYTF.

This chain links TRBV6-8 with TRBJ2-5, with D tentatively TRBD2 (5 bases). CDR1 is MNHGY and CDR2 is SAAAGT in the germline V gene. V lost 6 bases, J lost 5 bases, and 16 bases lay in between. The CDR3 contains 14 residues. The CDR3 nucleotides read TGTGCCAGCAGGAGGGAACTCTTGCAGGAGACCCAGTACTTC. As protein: CASRRELLQETQYF.

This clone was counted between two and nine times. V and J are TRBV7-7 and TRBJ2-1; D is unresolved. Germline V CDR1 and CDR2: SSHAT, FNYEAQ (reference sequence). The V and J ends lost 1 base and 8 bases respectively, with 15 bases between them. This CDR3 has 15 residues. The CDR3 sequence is CASSLDPGRLYEQFF. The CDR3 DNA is TGTGCCAGCAGCTTAGATCCAGGCCGATTATATGAGCAGTTCTTC.

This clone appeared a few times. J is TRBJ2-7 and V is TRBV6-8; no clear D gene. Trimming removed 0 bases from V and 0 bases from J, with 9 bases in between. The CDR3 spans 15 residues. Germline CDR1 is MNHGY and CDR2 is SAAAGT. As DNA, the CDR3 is TGTGCCAGCAGTTACTCGTCTCCTAGCTCCTACGAGCAGTACTTC. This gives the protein CASSYSSPSSYEQYF.

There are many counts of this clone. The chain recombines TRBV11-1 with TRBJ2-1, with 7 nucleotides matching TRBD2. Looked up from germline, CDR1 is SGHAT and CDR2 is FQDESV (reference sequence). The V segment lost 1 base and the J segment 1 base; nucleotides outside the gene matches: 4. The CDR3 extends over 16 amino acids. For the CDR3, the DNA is TGTGCCAGCAGCTTAGGCGGGAGCAAGTCCTACAATGAGCAGTTCTTC. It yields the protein CASSLGGSKSYNEQFF.

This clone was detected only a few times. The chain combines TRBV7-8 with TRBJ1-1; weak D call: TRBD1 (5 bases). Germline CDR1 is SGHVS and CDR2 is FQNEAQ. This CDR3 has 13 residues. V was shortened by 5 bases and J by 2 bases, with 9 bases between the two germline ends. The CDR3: CASSPDTNTEAFF. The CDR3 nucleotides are TGTGCCAGCAGCCCGGACACAAACACTGAAGCTTTCTTT. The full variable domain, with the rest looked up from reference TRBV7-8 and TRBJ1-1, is GAGVSQSPRYKVAKRGQDVALRCDPISGHVSLFWYQQALGQGPEFLTYFQNEAQLDKSGLPSDRFFAERPEGSVSTLKIQRTQQEDSAVYLCASSPDTNTEAFFGQGTRLTVV.

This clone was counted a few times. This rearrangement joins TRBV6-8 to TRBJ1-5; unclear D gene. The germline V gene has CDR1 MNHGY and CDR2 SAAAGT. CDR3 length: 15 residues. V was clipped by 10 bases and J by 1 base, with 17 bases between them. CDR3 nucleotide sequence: TGTGCCATCAAGGAGGACGTGGGGAGCAATCAGCCCCAGCATTTT. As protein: CAIKEDVGSNQPQHF.

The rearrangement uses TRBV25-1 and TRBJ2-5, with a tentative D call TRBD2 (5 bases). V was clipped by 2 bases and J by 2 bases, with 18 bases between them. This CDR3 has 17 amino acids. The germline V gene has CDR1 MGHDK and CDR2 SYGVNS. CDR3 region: CASSESPPLRAQETQYF. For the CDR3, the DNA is TGTGCCAGCAGTGAAAGCCCCCCCCTGCGGGCGCAAGAGACCCAGTACTTC.

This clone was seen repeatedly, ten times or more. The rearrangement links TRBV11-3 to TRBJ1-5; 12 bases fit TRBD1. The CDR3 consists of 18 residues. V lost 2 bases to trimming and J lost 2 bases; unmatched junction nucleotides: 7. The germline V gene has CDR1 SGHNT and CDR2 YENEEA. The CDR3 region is CASSLRDRGQFGNQPQHF. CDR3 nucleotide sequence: TGTGCCAGCAGCTTAAGGGACAGGGGGCAGTTCGGCAATCAGCCCCAGCATTTT.

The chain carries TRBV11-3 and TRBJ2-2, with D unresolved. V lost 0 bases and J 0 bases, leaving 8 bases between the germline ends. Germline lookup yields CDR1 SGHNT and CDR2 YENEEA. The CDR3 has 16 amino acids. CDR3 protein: CASSLELRTNTGELFF. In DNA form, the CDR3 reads TGTGCCAGCAGCTTAGAGTTGAGAACGAACACCGGGGAGCTGTTTTTT.

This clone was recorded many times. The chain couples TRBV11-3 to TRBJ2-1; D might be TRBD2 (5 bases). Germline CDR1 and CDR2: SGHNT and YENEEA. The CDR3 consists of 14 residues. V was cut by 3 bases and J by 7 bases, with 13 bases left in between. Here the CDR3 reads CASSLLAGGNEQFF. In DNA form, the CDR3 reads TGTGCCAGCAGCTTGTTAGCAGGCGGGAATGAGCAGTTCTTC. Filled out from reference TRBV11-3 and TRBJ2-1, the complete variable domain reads EAGVVQSPRYKIIEKKQPVAFWCNPISGHNTLYWYLQNLGQGPELLIRYENEEAVDDSQLPKDRFSAERLKGVDSTLKIQPAELGDSAVYLCASSLLAGGNEQFFGPGTRLTVL.